These 5 T cell receptor beta chains originate from one sample sequenced in a study of blood T cell repertoires in COVID-19. Sequenced by immunoSEQ multiplex PCR; TCRdb stores in-frame clones only, minus some. The sample lists tens of thousands of clones, 87% occurring once. Sample: peripheral blood. These TCRs come from a woman aged 45-59 years with COVID-19, enrolled during active disease.

This clone appeared a few times. The chain links TRBV5-4 to TRBJ2-3; D not resolved. Looked up from germline, CDR1 is SGHNT and CDR2 is YYREEE (reference sequence). Trimming cost V 1 base and J 0 bases, with 6 bases left between them. CDR3 size: 14 residues. CDR3 amino acids: CASSLKTSTDTQYF. The CDR3 bases are TGTGCCAGCAGCTTGAAGACTAGCACAGATACGCAGTATTTT.

The rearrangement links TRBV30 to TRBJ2-7; the D gene is possibly TRBD2 (5 bases). Germline-derived CDR1 and CDR2 are GTSNPN and SVGIG (reference sequence). V was shortened by 5 bases and J by 7 bases, with 15 bases between the two germline ends. The CDR3 has 12 amino acids. Here the CDR3 reads CAWDLTREEQYF. The CDR3 DNA reads as TGTGCCTGGGACTTGACGAGGGAGGAGCAGTACTTC.

CDR3 bases: TGTGCCAGCAGCTTAAAGAGTAAATACAATGAGCAGTTCTTC. Residues: CASSLKSKYNEQFF. The chain combines TRBV5-4 with TRBJ2-1, with D unresolved. Germline CDR1 and CDR2: SGHNT and YYREEE (reference sequence). CDR3 size: 14 residues. V lost 2 bases, J lost 4 bases, and 10 bases lay in between.

This clone was recorded once. The J gene is TRBJ1-5, the V gene TRBV6-5; TRBD1 matches 8 bases. Germline V CDR1 and CDR2: MNHEY, SVGAGI. Trimming removed 6 bases from V and 7 bases from J; junction bases left unmatched: 11. This CDR3 has 15 residues. The CDR3 DNA sequence: TGTGCCAGCAGATGGGACAGGCGTTTTGGGCAGCCCCAGCATTTT. Protein product: CASRWDRRFGQPQHF.

This chain connects TRBV12-3 or TRBV12-4 to TRBJ2-7; D gene ambiguous. Trimming shortened V by 0 bases and J by 4 bases, and 7 bases separated the two germline ends. This CDR3 spans 13 amino acids. DNA of the CDR3: TGTGCCAGCAGTTTAGCGCGCGGTTACGAGCAGTACTTC. It specifies CASSLARGYEQYF.